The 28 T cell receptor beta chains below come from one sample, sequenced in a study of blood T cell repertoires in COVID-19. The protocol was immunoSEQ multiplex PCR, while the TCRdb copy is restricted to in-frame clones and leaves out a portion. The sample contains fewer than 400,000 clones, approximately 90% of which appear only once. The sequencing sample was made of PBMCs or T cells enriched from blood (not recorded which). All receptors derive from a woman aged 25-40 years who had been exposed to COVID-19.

The CDR3 protein is CASSTSTSWETQYF. The CDR3 coding sequence is TGCGCCAGCAGCACCTCGACTAGCTGGGAGACCCAGTACTTC. The chain uses TRBV5-1 and TRBJ2-5, with 7 bases fitting TRBD2. The V segment lost 4 bases and the J segment 5 bases; nucleotides outside the gene matches: 8. Looked up from germline, CDR1 is SGHRS and CDR2 is YFSETQ. CDR3 length equals 14 residues. Based on the CDR3 plus reference TRBV5-1 and TRBJ2-5, the full variable domain is KAGVTQTPRYLIKTRGQQVTLSCSPISGHRSVSWYQQTPGQGLQFLFEYFSETQRNKGNFPGRFSGRQFSNSRSEMNVSTLELGDSALYLCASSTSTSWETQYFGPGTRLLVL.

The DNA of the CDR3 is TGTGCCAGCAGCCCCGCCGGCGGCGAGCAGTACTTC. Amino acids: CASSPAGGEQYF. The chain recombines TRBV3-1 (or the pseudogene TRBV3-2) with TRBJ2-7; D remains unclear. This CDR3 region has 12 residues. CDR1 is LGHDT, CDR2 YNNKEL, per germline (reference sequence). V was pared by 4 bases and J by 6 bases, with 10 bases between.

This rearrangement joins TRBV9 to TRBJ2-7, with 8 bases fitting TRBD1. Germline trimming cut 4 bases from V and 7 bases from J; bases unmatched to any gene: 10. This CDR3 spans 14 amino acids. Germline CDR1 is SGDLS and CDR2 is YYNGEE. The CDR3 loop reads CASSYGQGVGEQYF. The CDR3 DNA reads TGTGCCAGCAGCTACGGACAGGGAGTGGGTGAGCAGTACTTC.

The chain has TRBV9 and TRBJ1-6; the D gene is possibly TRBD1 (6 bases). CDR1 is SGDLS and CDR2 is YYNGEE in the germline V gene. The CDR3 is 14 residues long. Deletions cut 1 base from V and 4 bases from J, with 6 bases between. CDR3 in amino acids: CASSVRGYNSPLHF. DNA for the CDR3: TGTGCCAGCAGCGTAAGGGGGTATAATTCACCCCTCCACTTT.

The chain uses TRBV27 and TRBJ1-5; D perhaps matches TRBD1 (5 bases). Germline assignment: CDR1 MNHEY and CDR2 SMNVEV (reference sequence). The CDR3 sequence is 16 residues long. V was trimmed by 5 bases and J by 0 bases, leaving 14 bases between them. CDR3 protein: CASSPRGAGSNQPQHF. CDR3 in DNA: TGTGCCAGCAGTCCTCGTGGGGCTGGTAGCAATCAGCCCCAGCATTTT.

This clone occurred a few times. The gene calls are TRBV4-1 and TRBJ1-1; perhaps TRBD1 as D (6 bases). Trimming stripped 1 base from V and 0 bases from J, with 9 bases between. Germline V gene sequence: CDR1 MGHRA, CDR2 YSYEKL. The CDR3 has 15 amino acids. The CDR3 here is CASSQGYRVNTEAFF. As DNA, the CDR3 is TGCGCCAGCAGCCAAGGCTACAGGGTGAACACTGAAGCTTTCTTT.

This chain's CDR3 is CAISEFTDGYTF. CDR3 DNA sequence: TGTGCCATCAGTGAGTTTACAGATGGCTACACCTTC. The chain links TRBV10-3 to TRBJ1-2; no reliable D call. Germline CDR1 ENHRY, CDR2 SYGVKD. The CDR3 sequence is 12 residues long. Trimming left V 1 base short and J 6 bases short, with 6 bases between.

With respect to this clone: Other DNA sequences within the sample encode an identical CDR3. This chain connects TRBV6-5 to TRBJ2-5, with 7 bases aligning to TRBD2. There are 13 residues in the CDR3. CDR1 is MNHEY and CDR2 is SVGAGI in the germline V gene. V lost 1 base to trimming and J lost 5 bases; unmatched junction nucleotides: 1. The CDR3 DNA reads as TGTGCCAGCAGTTACTGGCGGGGGGAGACCCAGTACTTC. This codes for CASSYWRGETQYF.

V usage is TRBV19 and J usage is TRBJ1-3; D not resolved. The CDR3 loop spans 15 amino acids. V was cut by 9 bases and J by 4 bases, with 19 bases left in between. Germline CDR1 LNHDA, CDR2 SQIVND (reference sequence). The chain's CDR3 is CASTTFGVIGNTIYF. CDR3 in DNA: TGTGCCAGCACCACCTTCGGGGTTATAGGAAACACCATATATTTT.

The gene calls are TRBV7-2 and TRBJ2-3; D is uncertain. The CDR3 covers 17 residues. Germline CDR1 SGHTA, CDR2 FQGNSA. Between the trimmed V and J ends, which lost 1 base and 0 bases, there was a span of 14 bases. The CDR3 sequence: CASSLDPSDPSTDTQYF. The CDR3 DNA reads TGTGCCAGCAGCTTAGATCCCAGCGACCCTAGCACAGATACGCAGTATTTT.

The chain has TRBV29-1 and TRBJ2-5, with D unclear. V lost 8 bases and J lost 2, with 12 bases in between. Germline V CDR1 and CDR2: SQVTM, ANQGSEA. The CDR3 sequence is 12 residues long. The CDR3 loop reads CSSSWAQETQYF. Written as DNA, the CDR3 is TGCAGCTCTTCGTGGGCTCAAGAGACCCAGTACTTC.

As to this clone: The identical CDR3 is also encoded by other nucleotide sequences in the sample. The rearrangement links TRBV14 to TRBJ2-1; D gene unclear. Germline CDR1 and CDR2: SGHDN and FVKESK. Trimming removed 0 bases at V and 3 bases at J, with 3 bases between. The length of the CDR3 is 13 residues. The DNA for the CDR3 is TGTGCCAGCAGCCAAGATCGCTACAATGAGCAGTTCTTC. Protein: CASSQDRYNEQFF.

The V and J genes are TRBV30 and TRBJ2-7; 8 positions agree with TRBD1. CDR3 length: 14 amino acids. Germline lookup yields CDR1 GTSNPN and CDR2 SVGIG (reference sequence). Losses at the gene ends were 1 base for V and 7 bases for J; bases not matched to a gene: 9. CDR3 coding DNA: TGTGCCTGGAGTGCAGGGGGCACGGGGCTAGAGCAGTACTTC. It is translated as CAWSAGGTGLEQYF.

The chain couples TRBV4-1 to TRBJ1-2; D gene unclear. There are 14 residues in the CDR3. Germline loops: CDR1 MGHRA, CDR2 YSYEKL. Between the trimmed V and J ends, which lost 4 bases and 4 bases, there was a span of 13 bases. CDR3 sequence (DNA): TGCGCCAGCAGCCCGGCCGGGGTAGGCTATGGCTACACCTTC. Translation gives CASSPAGVGYGYTF.

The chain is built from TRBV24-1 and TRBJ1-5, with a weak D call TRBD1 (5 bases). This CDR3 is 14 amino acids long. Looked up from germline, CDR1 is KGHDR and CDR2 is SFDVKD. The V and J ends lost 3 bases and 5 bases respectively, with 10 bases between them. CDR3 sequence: CATSDGGFHQPQHF. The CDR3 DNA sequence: TGTGCCACCAGTGATGGGGGGTTCCATCAGCCCCAGCATTTT.

The CDR3 loop is CATIRGGATSSYNEQFF. The CDR3 DNA sequence: TGTGCCACCATCAGGGGAGGGGCGACTAGCTCCTACAATGAGCAGTTCTTC. J is TRBJ2-1 and V is TRBV15; D possibly corresponds to TRBD2 (7 bases). This CDR3 has 17 residues. Trimming cost V 7 bases and J 0 bases, with 19 bases left between them. The germline V gene has CDR1 LNHNV and CDR2 YYDKDF (reference sequence).

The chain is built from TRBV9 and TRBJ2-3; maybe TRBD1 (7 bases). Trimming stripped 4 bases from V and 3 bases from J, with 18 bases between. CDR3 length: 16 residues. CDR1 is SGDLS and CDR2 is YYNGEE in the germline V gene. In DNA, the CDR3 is TGTGCCAGCAGCCCTCGACAGGGAGGATCGACAGATACGCAGTATTTT. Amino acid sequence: CASSPRQGGSTDTQYF.

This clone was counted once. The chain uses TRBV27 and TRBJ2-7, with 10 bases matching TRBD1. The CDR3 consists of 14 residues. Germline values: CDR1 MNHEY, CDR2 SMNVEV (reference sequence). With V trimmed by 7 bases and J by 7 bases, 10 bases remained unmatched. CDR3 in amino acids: CASMPGTGAGEQYF. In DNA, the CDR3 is TGTGCCAGCATGCCAGGGACAGGGGCTGGGGAGCAGTACTTC.

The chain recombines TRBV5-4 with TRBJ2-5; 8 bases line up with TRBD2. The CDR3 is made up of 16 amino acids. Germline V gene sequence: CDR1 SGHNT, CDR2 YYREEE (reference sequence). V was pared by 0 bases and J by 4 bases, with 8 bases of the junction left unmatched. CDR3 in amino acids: CASSLARGGSPETQYF. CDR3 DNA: TGTGCCAGCAGCTTGGCTCGGGGGGGCAGCCCAGAGACCCAGTACTTC.

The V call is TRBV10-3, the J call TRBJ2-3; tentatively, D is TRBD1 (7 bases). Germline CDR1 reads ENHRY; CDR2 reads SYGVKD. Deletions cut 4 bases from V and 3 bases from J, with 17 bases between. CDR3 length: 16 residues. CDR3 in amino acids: CAISGDGRGVTDTQYF. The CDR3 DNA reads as TGTGCCATCAGTGGGGACGGCAGGGGGGTGACAGATACGCAGTATTTT.

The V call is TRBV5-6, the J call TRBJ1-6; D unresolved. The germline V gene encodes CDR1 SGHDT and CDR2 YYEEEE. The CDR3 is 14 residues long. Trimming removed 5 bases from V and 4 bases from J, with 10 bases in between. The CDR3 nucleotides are TGTGCCAGCAGTTCGAGGCGGTATAATTCACCCCTCCACTTT. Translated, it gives CASSSRRYNSPLHF.

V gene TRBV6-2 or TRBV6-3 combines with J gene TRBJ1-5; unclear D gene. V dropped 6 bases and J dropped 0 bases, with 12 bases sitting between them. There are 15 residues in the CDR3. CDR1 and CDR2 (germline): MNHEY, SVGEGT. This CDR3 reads CASSPGIHSNQPQHF. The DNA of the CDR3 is TGTGCCAGCAGCCCCGGGATCCATAGCAATCAGCCCCAGCATTTT.

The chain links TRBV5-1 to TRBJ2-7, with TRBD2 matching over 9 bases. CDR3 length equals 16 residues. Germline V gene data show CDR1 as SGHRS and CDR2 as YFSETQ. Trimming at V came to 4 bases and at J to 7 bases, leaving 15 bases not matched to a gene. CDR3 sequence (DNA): TGCGCCAGCAGCCCCACGAGGGGCGGGGGGGCGCGGGAGCAGTACTTC. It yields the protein CASSPTRGGGAREQYF.

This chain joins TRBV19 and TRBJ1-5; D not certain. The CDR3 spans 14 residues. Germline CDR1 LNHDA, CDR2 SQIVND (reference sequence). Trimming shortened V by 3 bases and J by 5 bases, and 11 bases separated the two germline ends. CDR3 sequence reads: CASSIRGFDQPQHF. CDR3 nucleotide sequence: TGTGCCAGTAGTATCCGGGGTTTCGATCAGCCCCAGCATTTT.

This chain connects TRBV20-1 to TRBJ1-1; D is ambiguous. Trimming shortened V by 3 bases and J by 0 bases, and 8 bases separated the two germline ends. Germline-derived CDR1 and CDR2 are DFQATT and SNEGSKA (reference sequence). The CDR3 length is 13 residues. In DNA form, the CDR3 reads TGCAGTGCTAGTAGCGGTTTGAACACTGAAGCTTTCTTT. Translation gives CSASSGLNTEAFF.

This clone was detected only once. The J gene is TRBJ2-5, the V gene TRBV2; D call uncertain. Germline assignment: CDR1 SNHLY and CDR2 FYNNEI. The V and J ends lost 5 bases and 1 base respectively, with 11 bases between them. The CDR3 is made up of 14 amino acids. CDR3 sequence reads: CASSHYGFQETQYF. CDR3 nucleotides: TGTGCCAGCAGTCACTACGGGTTCCAAGAGACCCAGTACTTC.

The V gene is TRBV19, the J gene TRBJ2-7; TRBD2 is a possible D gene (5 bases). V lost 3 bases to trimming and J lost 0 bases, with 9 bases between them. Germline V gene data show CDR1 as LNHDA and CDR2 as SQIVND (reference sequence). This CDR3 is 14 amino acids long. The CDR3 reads CASSILGSSYEQYF. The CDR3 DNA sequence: TGTGCCAGTAGTATCTTGGGGAGCTCCTACGAGCAGTACTTC.

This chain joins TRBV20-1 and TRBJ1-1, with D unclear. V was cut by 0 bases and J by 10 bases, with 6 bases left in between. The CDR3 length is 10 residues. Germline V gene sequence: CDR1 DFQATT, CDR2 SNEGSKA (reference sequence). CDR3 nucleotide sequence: TGCAGTGCTAGAGATGGAGGAGCTTTCTTT. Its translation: CSARDGGAFF.